This is a list of T cell receptor beta chains from one sample in a study of long-term antiretroviral therapy in people with HIV. Profiled with immunoSEQ multiplex PCR; TCRdb holds only in-frame clones, not every one. The profile shows roughly 35,000 clones, almost 85% of them singletons. The sample here was unsorted PBMCs, taken roughly 3.3 years after starting antiretroviral therapy. The source is a man younger than 35 with HIV. CDR3s include the opening cysteine and the closing phenylalanine or tryptophan. Each record gives: CDR3 protein, CDR3 DNA, J gene, D gene, clone size, V gene. The D gene is left open where the match is weak. Rows give clone size only sometimes, using once, few, many, or a class for an expanded clone.

CASSLFGQGYEQYF,TGTGCCAGCAGTTTATTCGGACAGGGGTACGAGCAGTACTTC,TRBJ2-7,TRBD1,.,TRBV27
CASSPPSGQGNTEAFF,TGTGCCAGCTCACCACCCTCGGGACAGGGGAACACTGAAGCTTTCTTT,TRBJ1-1,TRBD1,.,TRBV18
CASRDRGHTEAFF,TGTGCCAGCAGGGACAGGGGTCACACTGAAGCTTTCTTT,TRBJ1-1,TRBD1,.,TRBV7-6
CASSFIGTGWNYGYTF,TGTGCCAGCAGTTTCATAGGGACAGGGTGGAACTATGGCTACACCTTC,TRBJ1-2,TRBD1,.,TRBV27
CASSGETSGRASYEQYF,TGCGCCAGCAGTGGCGAGACTAGCGGGAGGGCCTCCTACGAGCAGTACTTC,TRBJ2-7,TRBD2,.,TRBV10-2
CASSLVTDLRNTEAFF,TGTGCCAGCAGCTTAGTGACAGACCTGCGTAACACTGAAGCTTTCTTT,TRBJ1-1,.,.,TRBV7-9
CASSLARGYEQYF,TGTGCCAGCAGCTTGGCACGGGGCTACGAGCAGTACTTC,TRBJ2-7,.,.,TRBV5-5
CASTRTELNTEAFF,TGTGCCAGCACGAGGACTGAATTGAACACTGAAGCTTTCTTT,TRBJ1-1,.,.,TRBV6-1
CASSPPGLAGGNQETQYF,TGTGCCAGCTCACCACCAGGACTAGCGGGGGGGAACCAAGAGACCCAGTACTTC,TRBJ2-5,TRBD2,.,TRBV18
CASSEYEGYEQYF,TGTGCCAGCAGTGAATATGAGGGCTACGAGCAGTACTTC,TRBJ2-7,.,.,TRBV2
CASSFRTSGRQLSYNEQFF,TGTGCCAGCAGCTTCCGGACTAGCGGGAGGCAGCTCTCCTACAATGAGCAGTTCTTC,TRBJ2-1,TRBD2,.,TRBV7-3
CASSLMPGELFF,TGTGCCAGCAGCTTAATGCCCGGGGAGCTGTTTTTT,TRBJ2-2,.,few,TRBV7-6
CASSQDNSREQYF,TGTGCCAGCAGCCAAGATAACAGCCGGGAGCAGTACTTC,TRBJ2-7,.,few,TRBV4-2
CASSQAVSGGETQYF,TGCGCCAGCAGCCAAGCGGTCTCGGGGGGGGAGACCCAGTACTTC,TRBJ2-5,TRBD2,once,TRBV4-1
CASSMTSYNEQFF,TGTGCCAGTAGTATGACCAGCTACAATGAGCAGTTCTTC,TRBJ2-1,.,few,TRBV19
CASSLGPANTGELFF,TGTGCCAGCAGCTTGGGTCCCGCGAACACCGGGGAGCTGTTTTTT,TRBJ2-2,.,.,TRBV5-4
CASSLGTGAGNTIYF,TGTGCCAGCAGCCTCGGGACAGGGGCTGGAAACACCATATATTTT,TRBJ1-3,TRBD1,.,TRBV7-6
CASSELGGPNTEAFF,TGTGCCAGCAGTGAACTCGGCGGGCCGAACACTGAAGCTTTCTTT,TRBJ1-1,.,.,TRBV6-1
CASSLLRVAGLETQYF,TGCGCCAGCAGCTTACTACGGGTAGCGGGGCTTGAGACCCAGTACTTC,TRBJ2-5,TRBD2,.,TRBV5-1
CASSFRRPYGGYTF,TGTGCCAGCAGTTTTCGGAGGCCCTATGGGGGCTACACCTTC,TRBJ1-2,.,.,TRBV28
CASSSLGGSTDTQYF,TGCGCCAGCAGCTCGTTGGGGGGCAGCACAGATACGCAGTATTTT,TRBJ2-3,.,.,TRBV5-1
CASSFGQKNSPLHF,TGCGCCAGCAGCTTCGGACAGAAGAATTCACCCCTCCACTTT,TRBJ1-6,.,.,TRBV5-1